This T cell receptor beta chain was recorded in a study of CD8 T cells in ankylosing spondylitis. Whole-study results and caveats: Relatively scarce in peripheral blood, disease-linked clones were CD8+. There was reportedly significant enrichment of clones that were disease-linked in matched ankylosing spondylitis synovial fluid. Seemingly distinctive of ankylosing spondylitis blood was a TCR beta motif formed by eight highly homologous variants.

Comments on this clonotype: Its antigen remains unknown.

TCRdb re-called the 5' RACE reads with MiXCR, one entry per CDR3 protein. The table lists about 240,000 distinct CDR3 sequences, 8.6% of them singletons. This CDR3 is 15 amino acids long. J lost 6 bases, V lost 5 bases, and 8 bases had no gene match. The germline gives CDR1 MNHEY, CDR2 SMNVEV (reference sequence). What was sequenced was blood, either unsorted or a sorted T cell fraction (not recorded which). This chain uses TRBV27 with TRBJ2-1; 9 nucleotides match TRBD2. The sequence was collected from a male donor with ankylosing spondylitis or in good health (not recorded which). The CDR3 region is CASSRPGLAGNEQFF. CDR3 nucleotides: TGTGCCAGCAGTCGACCGGGACTAGCTGGCAATGAGCAGTTCTTC.